Listed below are T cell receptor beta chains from one sample, sequenced in a study. TCRdb processed the RT-PCR reads anew with MiXCR; each CDR3 protein has one entry. In the table there are around 700,000 distinct CDR3 sequences, 13% to 15% of which are singletons. Input material: memory CD4+ T cells from blood. These receptors came from a female donor in good health, serving as a healthy control. The CDR3 runs from the conserved cysteine through the conserved F or W. The D gene is left open where the match is weak. The listing skips clone size in some rows; elsewhere it reads once, few, many or a size class.

TRBD1	TRBV20-1	NA	TRBJ1-4	CSAYGGTGDEKLFF	TGCAGTGCCTATGGGGGGACAGGTGATGAAAAACTGTTTTTT
NA	TRBV7-2	few	TRBJ1-2	CASSLVGSVYYGYTF	TGTGCCAGCAGCTTAGTTGGGTCGGTGTACTATGGCTACACCTTC
NA	TRBV3-1	NA	TRBJ1-1	CASSQGGRNTEAFF	TGTGCCAGCAGCCAAGGGGGGAGGAACACTGAAGCTTTCTTT
NA	TRBV7-6	few	TRBJ2-3	CASSTYSTDTQYF	TGTGCCAGCAGCACGTACAGCACAGATACGCAGTATTTT
NA	TRBV5-1	NA	TRBJ2-2	CASSLFGNTNTGELFF	TGCGCCAGCAGCTTGTTTGGCAACACGAACACCGGGGAGCTGTTTTTT
NA	TRBV4-3	NA	TRBJ2-7	CASSQDYSDPYEQYF	TGCGCCAGCAGCCAGGATTACAGTGACCCCTACGAGCAGTACTTC
NA	TRBV24-1	many	TRBJ2-7	CATSDRTTYEQYF	TGTGCCACCAGTGACCGGACTACATACGAGCAGTACTTC
TRBD2	TRBV29-1	many	TRBJ2-2	CSVRLAVNTGELFF	TGCAGCGTGAGGCTAGCGGTTAACACCGGGGAGCTGTTTTTT
NA	TRBV5-6	NA	TRBJ1-1	CASSSWEAEAFF	TGTGCCAGCAGTAGCTGGGAGGCTGAAGCTTTCTTT
NA	TRBV12-3/TRBV12-4	few	TRBJ2-7	CASSSGGTARYEQYF	TGTGCCAGCAGTTCGGGGGGGACAGCCCGCTACGAGCAGTACTTC
NA	TRBV6-2/TRBV6-3	few	TRBJ2-4	CASSPGRGATKNIQYF	TGTGCCAGCAGTCCGGGACGAGGAGCGACCAAAAACATTCAGTACTTC
TRBD1	TRBV28	NA	TRBJ2-7	CASRGAGDRVEQYF	TGTGCCAGCAGGGGGGCCGGGGACAGGGTCGAGCAGTACTTC
TRBD2	TRBV20-1	NA	TRBJ2-7	CSARDFKILAGGRHEQYF	TGCAGTGCTAGAGATTTTAAGATCCTAGCGGGGGGGCGCCACGAGCAGTACTTC
NA	TRBV4-3	few	TRBJ2-7	CASSQVALRGPAVYEQYF	TGCGCCAGCAGCCAAGTGGCTTTGCGGGGGCCGGCCGTATACGAGCAGTACTTC
NA	TRBV6-5	few	TRBJ1-1	CASRAQVATEAFF	TGTGCCAGCAGGGCCCAGGTCGCCACTGAAGCTTTCTTT
NA	TRBV29-1	NA	TRBJ2-3	CSVEILRGDTQYF	TGCAGCGTTGAGATCCTTCGTGGCGATACGCAGTATTTT
NA	TRBV20-1	NA	TRBJ2-2	CSASDRLNTGELFF	TGCAGTGCTTCGGACAGATTAAACACCGGGGAGCTGTTTTTT
TRBD1	TRBV11-2	NA	TRBJ1-1	CASSPSRQGGTEAFF	TGTGCCAGCAGCCCCTCTCGCCAGGGGGGAACTGAAGCTTTCTTT
NA	TRBV18	NA	TRBJ1-5	CASSTENGNQPQHF	TGTGCCAGCTCAACTGAAAATGGCAATCAGCCCCAGCATTTT
NA	TRBV15	many	TRBJ2-3	CATKIGGTDTQYF	TGTGCCACCAAAATAGGAGGCACAGATACGCAGTATTTT
TRBD1	TRBV6-2/TRBV6-3	NA	TRBJ1-2	CASHRGTNYGYTF	TGTGCCAGCCACAGGGGCACTAACTATGGCTACACCTTC
NA	TRBV20-1	many	TRBJ2-3	CSAPRPSTDTQYF	TGCAGTGCTCCGCGCCCGAGCACAGATACGCAGTATTTT
NA	TRBV24-1	NA	TRBJ2-3	CATSAGKRSGGTDTQYF	TGTGCCACCAGTGCAGGGAAAAGGTCAGGGGGCACAGATACGCAGTATTTT
TRBD2	TRBV25-1	few	TRBJ2-5	CASSERPSRLAGGERETQYF	TGTGCCAGCAGTGAAAGACCCTCTCGGTTAGCGGGAGGTGAGAGAGAGACCCAGTACTTC
TRBD1	TRBV11-2	NA	TRBJ2-1	CASSWIPGTGSHEQFF	TGTGCCAGCAGCTGGATTCCCGGGACAGGGTCCCATGAGCAGTTCTTC
NA	TRBV3-1	NA	TRBJ2-5	CASSPYSGGPGTQYF	TGTGCCAGCAGCCCCTACTCTGGGGGGCCAGGGACCCAGTACTTC
TRBD1	TRBV3-1	NA	TRBJ2-1	CASSQAFTGVNEQFF	TGTGCCAGCAGCCAAGCCTTCACAGGGGTTAATGAGCAGTTCTTC
NA	TRBV5-5	NA	TRBJ1-2	CASSLGASLNYGYTF	TGTGCCAGCAGCTTGGGGGCAAGCCTTAACTATGGCTACACCTTC
TRBD2	TRBV27	few	TRBJ2-1	CASSSPRLAGGPTEQFF	TGTGCCAGCAGTTCCCCCCGACTAGCGGGAGGGCCTACTGAGCAGTTCTTC
NA	TRBV5-5	NA	TRBJ1-1	CASSFGRQNTEAFF	TGTGCCAGCAGTTTCGGGCGGCAGAACACTGAAGCTTTCTTT
TRBD2	TRBV20-1	many	TRBJ2-5	CSAFSTSGRGQETQYF	TGCAGTGCCTTCTCGACTAGCGGGAGAGGTCAAGAGACCCAGTACTTC
TRBD2	TRBV20-1	few	TRBJ2-1	CSARDNQRGYNEQFF	TGCAGTGCTAGAGATAACCAGCGGGGTTACAATGAGCAGTTCTTC
NA	TRBV4-3	many	TRBJ1-2	CASSQEEGGYGYTF	TGCGCCAGCAGCCAAGAGGAGGGGGGCTATGGCTACACCTTC
NA	TRBV10-3	few	TRBJ1-6	CAISDRESSYNSPLHF	TGTGCCATCAGTGATAGGGAGAGCTCCTATAATTCACCCCTCCACTTT
NA	TRBV12-3/TRBV12-4	many	TRBJ1-5	CASRQGHIPNQPQHF	TGTGCCAGCAGACAGGGACACATCCCCAATCAGCCCCAGCATTTT
NA	TRBV5-1	NA	TRBJ1-1	CASSLESEVNTEAFF	TGCGCCAGCAGCTTGGAATCGGAGGTGAACACTGAAGCTTTCTTT
NA	TRBV9	NA	TRBJ2-7	CASSVDGLNLQGQYF	TGTGCCAGCAGCGTAGATGGCCTGAACCTACAGGGGCAGTACTTC
NA	TRBV7-3	many	TRBJ2-3	CASSLRGSTDTQYF	TGTGCCAGCAGCTTACGTGGGAGCACAGATACGCAGTATTTT
NA	TRBV19	few	TRBJ2-7	CASRPKAGYEQYF	TGTGCCAGTAGACCCAAAGCCGGCTACGAGCAGTACTTC
NA	TRBV29-1	few	TRBJ1-1	CSVNRAPEGNTEAFF	TGCAGCGTAAACCGGGCCCCCGAGGGGAACACTGAAGCTTTCTTT
NA	TRBV12-3/TRBV12-4	many	TRBJ2-1	CASTLQPNNEQFF	TGTGCCAGCACCCTTCAGCCCAACAATGAGCAGTTCTTC
TRBD2	TRBV28	NA	TRBJ2-1	CASSSLPWLAGEAYEQFF	TGTGCCAGCAGTTCGCTCCCATGGCTAGCGGGAGAGGCCTATGAGCAGTTCTTC
TRBD1	TRBV6-2/TRBV6-3	NA	TRBJ1-5	CASSPPTGGTGKAQHF	TGTGCCAGCAGCCCACCGACAGGGGGAACCGGGAAGGCCCAGCATTTT
NA	TRBV5-5	many	TRBJ1-5	CASSLDRVNQPQHF	TGTGCCAGCAGCTTGGACAGGGTAAATCAGCCCCAGCATTTT
NA	TRBV7-9	NA	TRBJ1-2	CASGGAWNYGYTF	TGTGCCAGCGGGGGGGCTTGGAACTATGGCTACACCTTC
NA	TRBV20-1	NA	TRBJ2-5	CSARDAGAQETQYF	TGCAGTGCTAGAGACGCCGGGGCTCAAGAGACCCAGTACTTC
NA	TRBV6-1	few	TRBJ1-2	CASSEAGDEGYTF	TGTGCCAGCAGTGAGGCAGGGGACGAGGGCTACACCTTC
NA	TRBV20-1	few	TRBJ2-7	CSTQATGTEQYF	TGCAGTACACAAGCTACAGGGACCGAGCAGTACTTC
NA	TRBV15	many	TRBJ1-4	CATSRSRQAQKLFF	TGTGCCACCAGCAGAAGCCGACAGGCGCAAAAACTGTTTTTT
NA	TRBV5-1	NA	TRBJ1-4	CASSYRNPNEKLFF	TGCGCCAGCAGCTATCGGAATCCTAATGAAAAACTGTTTTTT